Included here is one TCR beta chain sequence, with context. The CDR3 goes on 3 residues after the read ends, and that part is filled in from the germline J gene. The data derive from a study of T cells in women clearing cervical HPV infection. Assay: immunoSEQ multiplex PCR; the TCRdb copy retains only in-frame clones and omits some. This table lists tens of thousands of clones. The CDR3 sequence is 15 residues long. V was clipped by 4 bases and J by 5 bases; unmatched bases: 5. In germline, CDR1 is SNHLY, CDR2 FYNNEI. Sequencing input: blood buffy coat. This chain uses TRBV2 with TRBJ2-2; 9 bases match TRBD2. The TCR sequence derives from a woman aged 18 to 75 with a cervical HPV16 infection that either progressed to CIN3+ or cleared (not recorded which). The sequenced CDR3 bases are TGTGCCAGCAGTGTGGGGCTAGCGGGAACCGGGGAG. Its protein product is CASSVGLAGTGE. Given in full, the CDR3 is CASSVGLAGTGELFF.